This TCR beta chain was documented in a study of blood T cell repertoires in COVID-19. Germline lookup yields CDR1 SGDLS and CDR2 YYNGEE. V shed 4 bases and J shed 2 bases, with 12 bases lying between them. The CDR3 length is 14 residues. Sequencing used immunoSEQ multiplex PCR; TCRdb keeps in-frame clones, though not all of them. Of 250,000 to 300,000 clones listed, about 88% are singletons. The source material was peripheral blood. The chain joins TRBV9 to TRBJ2-5, with a tentative D call TRBD1 (7 bases). The TCR sequence derives from a woman in her seventies with COVID-19, enrolled during active disease. The CDR3 nucleotides read TGTGCCAGCAGCCCAGGGGGGTTACAAGAGACCCAGTACTTC. Protein product: CASSPGGLQETQYF.